Following are 5 T cell receptor beta chains from one sample sequenced in a study of identical twins. TCRdb processed the 5' RACE reads anew with MiXCR; each CDR3 protein has one entry. The table has around 690,000 distinct CDR3 sequences, roughly 20% seen once. These same records also appear under a second study, on T cells expressing NK-cell markers.

Sequencing used PBMCs. The receptors stem from a young woman in good health.

This rearrangement joins TRBV12-3 or TRBV12-4 to TRBJ2-7; 10 nucleotides align to TRBD1. The CDR3 sequence is 17 residues long. V lost 5 bases and J lost 4; bases outside the gene matches: 14. CDR3: CASSPRGGQGWRYEQYF. In DNA, the CDR3 is TGTGCCAGCAGTCCCCGTGGGGGACAGGGGTGGAGGTACGAGCAGTACTTC.

This clonotype has a handful of counts. The V and J genes are TRBV20-1 and TRBJ2-1, with 9 bases fitting TRBD2. J lost 3 bases, V lost 7 bases, and 4 bases had no gene match. The CDR3 totals 13 residues. The germline gives CDR1 DFQATT, CDR2 SNEGSKA (reference sequence). CDR3 amino acids: CSGRSGSYNEQFF. CDR3 DNA sequence: TGCAGTGGTCGTAGCGGGAGCTACAATGAGCAGTTCTTC.

This sequence joins TRBV10-1 and TRBJ2-1, with TRBD2 matching 10 bases. The J segment lost 9 bases and the V segment lost 8 bases, leaving 10 bases of the junction unmatched. Germline V CDR1 and CDR2: WNHNN, SYGVQD (reference sequence). CDR3 length: 14 amino acids. The CDR3 nucleotides read TGCGCCAGCTCCCGGGGACTAGCGTCTACTGAGCAGTTCTTC. The encoded protein is CASSRGLASTEQFF.

The chain uses TRBV6-1 and TRBJ1-1; 7 positions agree with TRBD1. The germline V gene has CDR1 MNHNS and CDR2 SASEGT. V lost 6 bases and J lost 5; bases outside the gene matches: 12. There are 15 residues in the CDR3. The CDR3 sequence: CASRDRQGRGTEAFF. The DNA for the CDR3 is TGTGCCAGCAGGGACCGACAGGGAAGGGGGACTGAAGCTTTCTTT.

This clonotype was seen only a few times. As DNA, the CDR3 is TGCAGTGCTAGACCTACTACAGGCCCGGGACAGGGCGGTGAAAAACTGTTTTTT. Protein: CSARPTTGPGQGGEKLFF. The rearrangement uses TRBV20-1 and TRBJ1-4, with TRBD1 matching 9 bases. After removal of 2 bases from V and 7 bases from J, the junction contained 17 bases not matched to a gene. The CDR3 totals 18 residues. Germline lookup yields CDR1 DFQATT and CDR2 SNEGSKA (reference sequence).